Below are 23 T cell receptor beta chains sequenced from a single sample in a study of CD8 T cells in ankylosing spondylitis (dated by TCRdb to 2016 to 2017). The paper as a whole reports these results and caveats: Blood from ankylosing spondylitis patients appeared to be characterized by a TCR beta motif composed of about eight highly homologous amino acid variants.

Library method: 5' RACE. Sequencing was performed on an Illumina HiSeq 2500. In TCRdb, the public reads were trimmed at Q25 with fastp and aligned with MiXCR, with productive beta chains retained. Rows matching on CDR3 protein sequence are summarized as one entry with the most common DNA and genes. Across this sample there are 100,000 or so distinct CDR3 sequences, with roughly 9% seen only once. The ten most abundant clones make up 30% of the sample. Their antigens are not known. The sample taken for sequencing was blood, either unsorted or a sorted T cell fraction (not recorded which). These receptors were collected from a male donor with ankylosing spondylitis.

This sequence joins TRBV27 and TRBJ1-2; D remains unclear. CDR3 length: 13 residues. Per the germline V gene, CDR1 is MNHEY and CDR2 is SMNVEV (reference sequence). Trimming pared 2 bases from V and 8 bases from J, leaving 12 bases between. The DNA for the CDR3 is TGTGCCAGCAGTTTAGCGGGGTCGGGCGGCTACACCTTC. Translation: CASSLAGSGGYTF.

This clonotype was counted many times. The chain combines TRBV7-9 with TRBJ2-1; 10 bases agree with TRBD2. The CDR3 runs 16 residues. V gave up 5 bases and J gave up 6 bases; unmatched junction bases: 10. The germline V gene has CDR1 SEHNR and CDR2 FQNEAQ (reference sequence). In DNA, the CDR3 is TGTGCCAGCAGCCCGACTCTAGCGGGAGTTAGCAATGAGCAGTTCTTC. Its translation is CASSPTLAGVSNEQFF.

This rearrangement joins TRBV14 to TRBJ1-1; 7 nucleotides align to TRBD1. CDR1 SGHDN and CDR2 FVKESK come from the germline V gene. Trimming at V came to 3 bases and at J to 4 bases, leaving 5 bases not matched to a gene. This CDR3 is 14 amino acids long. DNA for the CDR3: TGTGCCAGCAGCCAGTCACAGGGGTTCACTGAAGCTTTCTTT. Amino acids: CASSQSQGFTEAFF. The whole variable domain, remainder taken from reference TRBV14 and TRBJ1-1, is EAGVTQFPSHSVIEKGQTVTLRCDPISGHDNLYWYRRVMGKEIKFLLHFVKESKQDESGMPNNRFLAERTGGTYSTLKVQPAELEDSGVYFCASSQSQGFTEAFFGQGTRLTVV.

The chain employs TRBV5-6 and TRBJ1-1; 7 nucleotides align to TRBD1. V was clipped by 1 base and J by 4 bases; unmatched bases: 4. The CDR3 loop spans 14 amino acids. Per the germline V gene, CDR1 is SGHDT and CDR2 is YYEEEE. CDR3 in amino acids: CASSLRAGGTEAFF. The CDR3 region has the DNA TGTGCCAGCAGCTTGAGGGCAGGGGGCACTGAAGCTTTCTTT.

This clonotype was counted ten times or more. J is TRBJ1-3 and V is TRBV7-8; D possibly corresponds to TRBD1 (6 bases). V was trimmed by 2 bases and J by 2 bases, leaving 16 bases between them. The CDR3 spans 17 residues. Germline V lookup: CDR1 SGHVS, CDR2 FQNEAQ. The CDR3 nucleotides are TGTGCCAGCAGCTTACAAACAGGGCATTTTCCTGGAAACACCATATATTTT. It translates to CASSLQTGHFPGNTIYF. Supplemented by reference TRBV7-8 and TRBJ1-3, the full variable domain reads GAGVSQSPRYKVAKRGQDVALRCDPISGHVSLFWYQQALGQGPEFLTYFQNEAQLDKSGLPSDRFFAERPEGSVSTLKIQRTQQEDSAVYLCASSLQTGHFPGNTIYFGEGSWLTVV.

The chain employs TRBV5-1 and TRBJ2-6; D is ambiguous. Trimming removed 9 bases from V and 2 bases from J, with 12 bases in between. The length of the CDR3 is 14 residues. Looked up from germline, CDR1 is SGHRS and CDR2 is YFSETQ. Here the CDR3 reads CATTPEAGANVLTF. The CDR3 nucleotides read TGCGCCACCACCCCCGAGGCTGGGGCCAACGTCCTGACTTTC.

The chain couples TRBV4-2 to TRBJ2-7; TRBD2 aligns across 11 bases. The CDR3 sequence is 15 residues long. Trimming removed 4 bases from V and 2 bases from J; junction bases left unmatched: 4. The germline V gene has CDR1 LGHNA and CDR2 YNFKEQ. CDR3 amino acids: CASSPGLAETYEQYF. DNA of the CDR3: TGTGCCAGCAGCCCGGGACTAGCGGAGACCTACGAGCAGTACTTC.

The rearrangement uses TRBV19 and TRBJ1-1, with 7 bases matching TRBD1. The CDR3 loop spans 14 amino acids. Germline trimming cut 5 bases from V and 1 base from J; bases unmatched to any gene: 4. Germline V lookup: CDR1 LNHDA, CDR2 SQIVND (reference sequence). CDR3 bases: TGTGCCAGTAGTGCGGGACAGAGGAACACTGAAGCTTTCTTT. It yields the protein CASSAGQRNTEAFF.

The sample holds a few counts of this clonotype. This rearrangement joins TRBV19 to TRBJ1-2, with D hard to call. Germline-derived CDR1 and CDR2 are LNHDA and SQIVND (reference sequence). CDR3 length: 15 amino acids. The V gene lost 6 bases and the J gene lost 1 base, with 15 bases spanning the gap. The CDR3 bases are TGTGCCAGTAGCCAAGCGGTTCGGGTTAACTATGGCTACACCTTC. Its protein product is CASSQAVRVNYGYTF.

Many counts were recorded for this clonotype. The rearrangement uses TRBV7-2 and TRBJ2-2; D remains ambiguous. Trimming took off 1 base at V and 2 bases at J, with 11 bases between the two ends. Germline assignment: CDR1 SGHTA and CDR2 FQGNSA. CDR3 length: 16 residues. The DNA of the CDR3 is TGTGCCAGCAGCTTAGTTGTGGGCCCCAACACCGGGGAGCTGTTTTTT. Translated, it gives CASSLVVGPNTGELFF.

Here the CDR3 DNA reads TGCGCCAGCAGCCAAGGGGACAGAGGCTATGGCTACACCTTC. Protein: CASSQGDRGYGYTF. The chain uses TRBV4-1 and TRBJ1-2; 7 positions agree with TRBD1. The CDR3 consists of 14 residues. CDR1 MGHRA and CDR2 YSYEKL come from the germline V gene. Unmatched junction bases numbered 3, after V lost 1 base and J lost 4 bases.

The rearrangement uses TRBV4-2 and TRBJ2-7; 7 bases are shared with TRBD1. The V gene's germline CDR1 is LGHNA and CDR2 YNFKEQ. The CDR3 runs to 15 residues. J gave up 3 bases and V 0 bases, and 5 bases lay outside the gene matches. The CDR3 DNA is TGTGCCAGCAGCCAAGAAGCCGCAGGGGGCTACGAGCAGTACGTC. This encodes CASSQEAAGGYEQYV.

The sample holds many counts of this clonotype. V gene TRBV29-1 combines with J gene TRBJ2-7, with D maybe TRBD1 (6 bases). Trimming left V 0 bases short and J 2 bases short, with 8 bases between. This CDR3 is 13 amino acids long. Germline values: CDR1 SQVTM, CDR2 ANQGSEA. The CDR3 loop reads CSVEDRGTYEQYF. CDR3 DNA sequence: TGCAGCGTTGAAGACAGGGGAACCTACGAGCAGTACTTC.

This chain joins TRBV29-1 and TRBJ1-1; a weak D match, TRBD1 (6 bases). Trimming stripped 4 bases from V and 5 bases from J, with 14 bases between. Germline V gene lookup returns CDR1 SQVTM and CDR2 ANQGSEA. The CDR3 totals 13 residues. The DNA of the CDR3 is TGCAGCGTTGGTGATGGCAGGGGAACTGAAGCTTTCTTT. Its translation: CSVGDGRGTEAFF.

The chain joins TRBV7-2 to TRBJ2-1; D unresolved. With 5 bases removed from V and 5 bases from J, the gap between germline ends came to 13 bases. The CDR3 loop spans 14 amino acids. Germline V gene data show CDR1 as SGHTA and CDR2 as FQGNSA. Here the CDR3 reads CASSPLSLHNEQFF. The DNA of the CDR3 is TGTGCCAGCAGCCCCCTCTCCCTCCACAATGAGCAGTTCTTC. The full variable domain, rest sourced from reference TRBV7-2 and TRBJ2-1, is GAGVSQSPSNKVTEKGKDVELRCDPISGHTALYWYRQSLGQGLEFLIYFQGNSAPDKSGLPSDRFSAERTGGSVSTLTIQRTQQEDSAVYLCASSPLSLHNEQFFGPGTRLTVL.

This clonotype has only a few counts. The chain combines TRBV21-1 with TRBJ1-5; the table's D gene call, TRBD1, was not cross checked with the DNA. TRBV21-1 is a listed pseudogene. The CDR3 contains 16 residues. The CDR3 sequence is CASSKMRGEYNQPQHF. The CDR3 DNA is TGTGCCAGCAGCAAGATGAGAGGGGAGTATAATCAGCCCCAGCATTTT.

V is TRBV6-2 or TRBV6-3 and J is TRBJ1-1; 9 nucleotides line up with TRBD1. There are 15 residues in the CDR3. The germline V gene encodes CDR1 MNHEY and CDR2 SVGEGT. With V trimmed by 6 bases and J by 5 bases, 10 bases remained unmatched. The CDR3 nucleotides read TGTGCCAGCAGCCGAAATTACAGGGGGCCTACTGAAGCTTTCTTT. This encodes CASSRNYRGPTEAFF.

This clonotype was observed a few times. DNA of the CDR3: TGTGCCAGCACCCACTCATCCACCGGGGAGCTGTTTTTT. Amino acids: CASTHSSTGELFF. The gene calls are TRBV7-9 and TRBJ2-2; D is undetermined. CDR3 length equals 13 residues. The V gene's germline CDR1 is SEHNR and CDR2 FQNEAQ (reference sequence). The V end lost 7 bases, the J end lost 4 bases, and 10 bases lay between the germline ends.

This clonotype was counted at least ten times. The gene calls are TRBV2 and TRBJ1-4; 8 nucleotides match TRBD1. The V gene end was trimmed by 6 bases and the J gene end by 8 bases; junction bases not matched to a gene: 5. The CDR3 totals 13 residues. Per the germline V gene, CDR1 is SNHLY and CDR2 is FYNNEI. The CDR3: CASRPGQDEKLFF. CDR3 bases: TGTGCCAGCAGACCGGGACAGGACGAAAAACTGTTTTTT.

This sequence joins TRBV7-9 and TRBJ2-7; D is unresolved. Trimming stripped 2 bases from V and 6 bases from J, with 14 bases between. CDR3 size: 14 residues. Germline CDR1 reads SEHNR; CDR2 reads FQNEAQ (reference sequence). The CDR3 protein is CASSLSRSAGEQYF. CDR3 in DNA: TGTGCCAGCAGCTTAAGCCGGTCGGCAGGCGAGCAGTACTTC.

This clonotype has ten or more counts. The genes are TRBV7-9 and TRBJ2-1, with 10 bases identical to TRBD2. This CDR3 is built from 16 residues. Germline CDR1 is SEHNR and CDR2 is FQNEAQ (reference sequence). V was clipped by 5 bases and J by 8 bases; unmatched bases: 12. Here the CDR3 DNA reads TGTGCCAGCAGCCCGAAAGCGGGAGGGCCGATAGATGAGCAGTTCTTC. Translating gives CASSPKAGGPIDEQFF.

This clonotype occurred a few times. CDR3 amino acids: CASSEFKGVTNSPLHF. Here the CDR3 DNA reads TGTGCCAGCAGTGAATTTAAGGGTGTAACGAATTCACCCCTCCACTTT. The J gene is TRBJ1-6, the V gene TRBV25-1; D is uncertain. With 1 base removed from V and 7 bases from J, the gap between germline ends came to 14 bases. Looked up from germline, CDR1 is MGHDK and CDR2 is SYGVNS. The CDR3 is made up of 16 amino acids.

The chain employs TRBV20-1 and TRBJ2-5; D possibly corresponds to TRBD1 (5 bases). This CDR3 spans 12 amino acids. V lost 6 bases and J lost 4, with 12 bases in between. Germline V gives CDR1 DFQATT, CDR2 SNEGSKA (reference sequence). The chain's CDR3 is CSAKGLGETQYF. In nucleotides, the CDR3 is TGCAGTGCGAAGGGGTTGGGAGAGACCCAGTACTTC.